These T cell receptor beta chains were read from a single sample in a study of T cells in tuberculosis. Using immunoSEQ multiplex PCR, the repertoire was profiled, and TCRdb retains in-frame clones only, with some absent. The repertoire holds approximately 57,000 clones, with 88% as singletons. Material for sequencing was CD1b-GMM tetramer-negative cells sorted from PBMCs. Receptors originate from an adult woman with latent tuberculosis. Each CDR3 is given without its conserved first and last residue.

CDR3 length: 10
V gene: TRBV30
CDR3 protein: AWSFVAPGYT

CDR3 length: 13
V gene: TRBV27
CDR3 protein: ASSSGSGSYNEQF

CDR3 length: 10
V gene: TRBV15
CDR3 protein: ATSRDLGAQY

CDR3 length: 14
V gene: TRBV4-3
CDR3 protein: ASSQEWGAGANVLT

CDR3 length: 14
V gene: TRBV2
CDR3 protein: ASSELAGGKGYEQY

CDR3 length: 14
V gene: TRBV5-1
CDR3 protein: ASSLVPSAGGETQY

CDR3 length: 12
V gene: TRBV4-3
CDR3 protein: ASSQDRVSYEQY

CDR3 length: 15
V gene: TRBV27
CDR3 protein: ASRVGSALTGTGELF

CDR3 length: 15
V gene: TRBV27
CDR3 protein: ASSLGLAGGGTDTQY

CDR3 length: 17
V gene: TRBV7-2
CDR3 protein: ASSLPGTGGAGGGNTIY

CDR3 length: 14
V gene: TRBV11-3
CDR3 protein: ASSQRSAGRGTEAF

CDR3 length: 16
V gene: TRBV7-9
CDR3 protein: ASSLKGPLAGGTYEQY

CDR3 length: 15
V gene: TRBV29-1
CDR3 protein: SVDGGRTGGPTDTQY

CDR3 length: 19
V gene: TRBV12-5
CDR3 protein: ASGLRLVGQGPLWGSYEQY

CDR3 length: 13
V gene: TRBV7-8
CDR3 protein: ASSPTGGKQETQY

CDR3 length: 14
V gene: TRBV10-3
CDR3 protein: AISESKGAEFGTQY

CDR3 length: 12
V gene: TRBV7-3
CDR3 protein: ASSLTGQGQPQH

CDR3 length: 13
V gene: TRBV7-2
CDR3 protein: ASSLGLAGYHEQF

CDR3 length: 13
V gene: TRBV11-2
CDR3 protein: ASSPQGWNTGELF

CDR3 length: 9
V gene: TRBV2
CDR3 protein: ASSDDNEQF

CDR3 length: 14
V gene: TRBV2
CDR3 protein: ASSVIAGGPRETQY

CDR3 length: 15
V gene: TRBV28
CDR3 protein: ASSSPPGTGLYNEQF

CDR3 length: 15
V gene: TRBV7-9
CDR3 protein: ASSSTGTSETYNEQF

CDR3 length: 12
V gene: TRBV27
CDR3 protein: ASSLSRLADEQF

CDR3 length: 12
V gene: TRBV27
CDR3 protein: ASSLGQGPYEQY

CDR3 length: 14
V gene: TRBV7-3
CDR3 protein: ASSRARAGGPQPQH

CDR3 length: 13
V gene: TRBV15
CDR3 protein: ATSYIGHRLNEQF

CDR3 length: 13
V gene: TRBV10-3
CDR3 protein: AISESGREGNEQF

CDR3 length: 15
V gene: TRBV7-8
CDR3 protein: ASSSSGGGSGANVLT

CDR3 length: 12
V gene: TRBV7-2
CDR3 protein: ASSLGTGIRGYT

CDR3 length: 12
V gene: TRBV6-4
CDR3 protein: ASSEGAGGNEQF

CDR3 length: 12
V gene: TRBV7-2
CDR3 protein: ASSQHRGREKLF

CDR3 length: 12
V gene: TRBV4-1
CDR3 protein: ASSQDQAQETQY

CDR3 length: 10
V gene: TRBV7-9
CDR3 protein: ASSFVNTEAF

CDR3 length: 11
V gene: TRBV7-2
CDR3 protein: ASSAEGGLRQY

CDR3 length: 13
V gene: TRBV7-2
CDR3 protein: ASSLGQLADNEQF

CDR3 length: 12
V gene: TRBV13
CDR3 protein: ASSTSGSSYEQY

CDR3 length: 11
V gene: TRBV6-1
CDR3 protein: ASSDTGYYGYT

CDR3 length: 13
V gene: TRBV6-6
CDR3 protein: ASIRMGARTDTQY

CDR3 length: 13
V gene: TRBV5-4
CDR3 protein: ASSFHSGGSETQY

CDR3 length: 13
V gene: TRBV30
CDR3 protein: AAQPHGGNTDTQY

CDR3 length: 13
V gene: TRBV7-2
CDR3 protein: ASSFRQGNTGELF

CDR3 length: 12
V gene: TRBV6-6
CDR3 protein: ASTQGAVNTEAF

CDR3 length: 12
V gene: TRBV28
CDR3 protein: ASRSNGDYNEQF

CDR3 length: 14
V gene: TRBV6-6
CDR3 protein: ASTFNGGSSGNTIY

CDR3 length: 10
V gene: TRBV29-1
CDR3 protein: SVGGSWDGYT

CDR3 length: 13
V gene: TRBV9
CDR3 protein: ASSDLAGGHNEQF

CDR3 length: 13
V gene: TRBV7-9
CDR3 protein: ASSPGTSGAYEQY

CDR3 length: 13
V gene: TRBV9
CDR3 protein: ASSARDSNIYEQY

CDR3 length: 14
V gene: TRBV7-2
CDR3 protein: ASSLGGPGTSNEQF

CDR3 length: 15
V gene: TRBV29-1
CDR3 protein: SVDSIDSRFFADTQY

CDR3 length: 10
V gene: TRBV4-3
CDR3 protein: ASSQDYREQY

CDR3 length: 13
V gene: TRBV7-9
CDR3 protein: ASSQVGGKLETQY

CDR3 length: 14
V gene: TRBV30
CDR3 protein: AWSSSGSYLNNEQF

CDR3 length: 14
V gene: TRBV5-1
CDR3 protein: ASRRGVGLQAETQY

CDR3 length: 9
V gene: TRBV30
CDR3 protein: AWSGAAEQF

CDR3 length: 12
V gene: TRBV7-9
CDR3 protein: ASSPLGRNTEAF

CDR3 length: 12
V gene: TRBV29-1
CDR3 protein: SVYPTGTYYGYT

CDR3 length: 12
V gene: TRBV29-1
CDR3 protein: SVELYVANNEQF